This T cell receptor (beta chain) stems from a study of cytomegalovirus exposure and HLA in healthy donors. Study conclusions and caveats: In a later analysis, DRB1 alleles had the most associated TCRs; HLA-C alleles the fewest. Available immune exposure information covered CMV serostatus only. A later analysis showed that HLA-associated TCR beta chains had undergone more clonal expansion than equally common others.

V was clipped by 6 bases and J by 9 bases, with 15 bases between them. The CDR3 sequence is 12 residues long. Germline V gene data show CDR1 as SGHTA and CDR2 as FQGNSA. The PCR ran on 60 Vbeta and 13 Jbeta primers. Assay used: immunoSEQ multiplex PCR; TCRdb lists only in-frame clones, some missing. The repertoire holds some 270,000 clones, with about 80% as singletons. With respect to this clone: Its target is not known.

Sequencing input: PBMCs. The TCR comes from a girl aged 2 to 10 in good health and CMV-seronegative. This chain connects TRBV7-2 to TRBJ2-7; D is uncertain. The CDR3 reads CASSPEIGVQYF. The DNA for the CDR3 is TGTGCCAGCAGTCCCGAGATTGGTGTGCAGTACTTC.